These 17 T cell receptor beta chains were sequenced from one sample in a study of sequential checkpoint blockade in melanoma. Sample treatment: randomized to nivolumab then ipilimumab (arm A) or the reverse (arm B). Profiling relied on immunoSEQ multiplex PCR, and the TCRdb table lists in-frame clones only, not all of them. The sample lists 6,000 to 6,500 clones, roughly 53% occurring once. The sequencing here drew on CD8+ T cells sorted from blood (inferred from file names), taken from a patient given nivolumab and ipilimumab in sequence. Receptors originate from a human donor with melanoma.

The chain uses TRBV7-6 and TRBJ2-5, with 8 positions matching TRBD1. This CDR3 spans 16 amino acids. Germline trimming cut 1 base from V and 1 base from J; bases unmatched to any gene: 5. The germline V gene encodes CDR1 SGHVS and CDR2 FNYEAQ. The CDR3 sequence: CASSLGTGLGQETQYF. CDR3 bases: TGTGCCAGCAGCTTAGGGACAGGGTTAGGCCAAGAGACCCAGTACTTC.

This chain uses TRBV28 with TRBJ2-1; TRBD2 is a possible D gene (8 bases). Trimming pared 7 bases from V and 0 bases from J, leaving 19 bases between. The germline CDR1 and CDR2 sequences are MDHEN and SYDVKM. The CDR3 runs to 17 residues. The CDR3 nucleotides are TGTGCCAGCACCTCAGGGGGGCGGGAGGACTCCTACAATGAGCAGTTCTTC. Its protein is CASTSGGREDSYNEQFF.

V usage is TRBV7-8 and J usage is TRBJ1-4; the D gene is possibly TRBD1 (5 bases). Germline V gives CDR1 SGHVS, CDR2 FQNEAQ. The CDR3 is 12 residues long. The V and J ends lost 5 bases and 7 bases respectively, with 8 bases between them. The CDR3 sequence is CASSQQGEKLFF. CDR3 nucleotide sequence: TGTGCCAGCAGCCAGCAGGGTGAAAAACTGTTTTTT.

The rearrangement uses TRBV18 and TRBJ1-1, with D possibly being TRBD1 (5 bases). Looked up from germline, CDR1 is KGHSH and CDR2 is LQKENI. The V and J ends lost 1 base and 1 base respectively, with 16 bases between them. The CDR3 consists of 17 residues. Written as DNA, the CDR3 is TGTGCCAGCTCACCACGAGTCGGAACAGGAGCGAACACTGAAGCTTTCTTT. Its protein is CASSPRVGTGANTEAFF.

V usage is TRBV13 and J usage is TRBJ2-6; D gene uncertain. CDR1 PRHDT and CDR2 FYEKMQ come from the germline V gene (reference sequence). V shed 2 bases and J shed 0 bases, with 5 bases lying between them. The CDR3 is 15 amino acids. The CDR3 loop reads CASSLSPSGANVLTF. As DNA, the CDR3 is TGTGCCAGCAGCTTATCTCCCTCTGGGGCCAACGTCCTGACTTTC. Based on the CDR3 plus reference TRBV13 and TRBJ2-6, the full variable domain is AAGVIQSPRHLIKEKRETATLKCYPIPRHDTVYWYQQGPGQDPQFLISFYEKMQSDKGSIPDRFSAQQFSDYHSELNMSSLELGDSALYFCASSLSPSGANVLTFGAGSRLTVL.

The chain joins TRBV9 to TRBJ2-3; 7 nucleotides line up with TRBD2. The CDR3 length is 13 residues. Per germline, CDR1 SGDLS and CDR2 YYNGEE. The V segment lost 7 bases and the J segment 4 bases; nucleotides outside the gene matches: 6. CDR3: CASGQGGADTQYF. CDR3 DNA: TGTGCCAGCGGGCAGGGAGGGGCAGATACGCAGTATTTT.

The chain recombines TRBV28 with TRBJ2-7; 8 bases fit TRBD1. This CDR3 is built from 12 residues. From germline, CDR1 is MDHEN and CDR2 SYDVKM. J lost 9 bases, V lost 1 base, and 2 bases had no gene match. The CDR3 coding sequence is TGTGCCAGCAGTTTATTTGACAGGGGGCAGTACTTC. Translating gives CASSLFDRGQYF.

The gene calls are TRBV7-9 and TRBJ2-6, with D maybe TRBD2 (6 bases). V lost 5 bases and J lost 0, with 17 bases in between. Germline V gene data show CDR1 as SEHNR and CDR2 as FQNEAQ (reference sequence). CDR3 length equals 18 residues. The CDR3 DNA sequence: TGTGCCAGCAGCCCCCGGGAGCCAGCGGACTCTGGGGCCAACGTCCTGACTTTC. It yields the protein CASSPREPADSGANVLTF. Variable domain in full (rest from reference TRBV7-9 and TRBJ2-6): DTGVSQNPRHKITKRGQNVTFRCDPISEHNRLYWYRQTLGQGPEFLTYFQNEAQLEKSRLLSDRFSAERPKGSFSTLEIQRTEQGDSAMYLCASSPREPADSGANVLTFGAGSRLTVL.

This clone was recorded once. The genes are TRBV9 and TRBJ1-6; 10 nucleotides agree with TRBD1. Trimming cost V 4 bases and J 2 bases; bases outside gene matches: 15. CDR3 size: 20 residues. The germline CDR1 and CDR2 sequences are SGDLS and YYNGEE. The chain's CDR3 is CASSPHKEGQGYPYNSPLHF. CDR3 bases: TGTGCCAGCAGCCCACATAAGGAGGGACAGGGGTACCCCTATAATTCACCCCTCCACTTT.

The chain couples TRBV10-3 to TRBJ1-5, with 8 nucleotides matching TRBD1. Germline-derived CDR1 and CDR2 are ENHRY and SYGVKD. The junction had 15 bases not matched to a gene; V was cut back by 10 bases and J by 7 bases. The CDR3 has 15 amino acids. The CDR3 region is CASSQLDRGGQPQHF. CDR3 bases: TGTGCCAGCAGCCAACTCGACAGGGGCGGACAGCCCCAGCATTTT.

The CDR3 region is CAWSATGVREQYF. The CDR3 DNA reads TGTGCCTGGAGCGCTACAGGGGTTCGCGAGCAGTACTTC. V is TRBV30 and J is TRBJ2-7, with 7 bases fitting TRBD1. The CDR3 totals 13 residues. Germline-derived CDR1 and CDR2 are GTSNPN and SVGIG (reference sequence). V shed 3 bases, J shed 6 bases, and the junction held 8 bases outside the gene matches.

J is TRBJ2-7 and V is TRBV7-9; 9 bases align to TRBD1. V lost 5 bases and J lost 3; bases outside the gene matches: 5. There are 14 residues in the CDR3. Germline V lookup: CDR1 SEHNR, CDR2 FQNEAQ (reference sequence). The CDR3 DNA follows: TGTGCCAGCAGCCACCGGGACAGGGTCTACGAGCAGTACTTC. Translated, it gives CASSHRDRVYEQYF.

The chain recombines TRBV6-6 with TRBJ2-5; 7 bases line up with TRBD2. The CDR3 length is 14 residues. The J segment lost 2 bases and the V segment lost 0 bases, leaving 0 bases of the junction unmatched. CDR1 is MNHNY and CDR2 is SVGAGI in the germline V gene (reference sequence). CDR3 amino acids: CASSYSGLQETQYF. The CDR3 DNA reads as TGTGCCAGCAGTTACTCGGGACTACAAGAGACCCAGTACTTC.

The chain is built from TRBV7-6 and TRBJ2-2, with TRBD2 matching 8 bases. The CDR3 has 18 amino acids. CDR1 is SGHVS, CDR2 FNYEAQ, per germline. J gave up 4 bases and V 4 bases, and 14 bases lay outside the gene matches. Written as DNA, the CDR3 is TGTGCCAGCAGCTCCGCTGGGGGACTAGGCTTCGGCACCGGGGAGCTGTTTTTT. Translation: CASSSAGGLGFGTGELFF.

This clone was detected only a few times. The junction departs from germline at one end; a sequencing error may be responsible. This sequence joins TRBV13 and TRBJ2-7; maybe TRBD1 (7 bases). This CDR3 contains 15 residues. CDR1 PRHDT and CDR2 FYEKMQ come from the germline V gene (reference sequence). As DNA, the CDR3 is TGCGCCAGCAGCCAAGAGCCAGGGGGGACCTACGAGCAGTACTTC. This translates into CASSQEPGGTYEQYF.

The J gene is TRBJ2-7, the V gene TRBV4-1, with TRBD2 matching over 9 bases. CDR1 MGHRA and CDR2 YSYEKL come from the germline V gene. The CDR3 consists of 15 residues. Trimming cost V 0 bases and J 4 bases; bases outside gene matches: 4. Here the CDR3 reads CASSQESLAGYEQYF. The CDR3 DNA is TGCGCCAGCAGCCAAGAAAGCCTAGCGGGGTACGAGCAGTACTTC.

V and J are TRBV2 and TRBJ2-7, with 7 bases identical to TRBD1. Unmatched junction bases numbered 14, after V lost 5 bases and J lost 7 bases. Germline loops: CDR1 SNHLY, CDR2 FYNNEI. The CDR3 loop spans 15 amino acids. CDR3 sequence: CASSNDRDPWKEQYF. CDR3 nucleotide sequence: TGTGCCAGCAGTAATGACAGGGACCCTTGGAAGGAGCAGTACTTC. The entire variable domain, with the rest obtained from reference TRBV2 and TRBJ2-7, is as follows: EPEVTQTPSHQVTQMGQEVILRCVPISNHLYFYWYRQILGQKVEFLVSFYNNEISEKSEIFDDQFSVERPDGSNFTLKIRSTKLEDSAMYFCASSNDRDPWKEQYFGPGTRLTVT.